The 17 T cell receptor beta chains presented below share a single source sample, sequenced in a study of PD-1 and CTLA-4 blockade in melanoma. The table came from immunoSEQ multiplex PCR; TCRdb's copy has only in-frame clones and leaves some out. The data hold approximately 17,000 clones, with about 69% observed a single time. The sample in question was CD8+ T cells from peripheral blood, obtained before anti-PD-1 treatment. These receptors originate from a human donor with melanoma.

This CDR3 is CASSLGLSKADTQYF. The CDR3 DNA reads as TGCGCCAGCAGCTTGGGGCTTAGCAAGGCAGATACGCAGTATTTT. J is TRBJ2-3 and V is TRBV5-1; no reliable D call. This CDR3 contains 15 residues. Germline V gene data show CDR1 as SGHRS and CDR2 as YFSETQ. V gave up 0 bases and J gave up 4 bases, with 12 bases separating them.

This sequence joins TRBV7-8 and TRBJ2-7; 14 bases map to TRBD2. Trimming took 3 bases from V and 0 from J; bases not matched to a gene: 1. This CDR3 region has 16 residues. CDR1 and CDR2 from the germline V gene are SGHVS and FQNEAQ. The CDR3 nucleotides read TGTGCCAGCAGCTTGGGGACTAGCGGGGGCTCCTACGAGCAGTACTTC. Translated, it gives CASSLGTSGGSYEQYF. Looking up the rest from reference TRBV7-8 and TRBJ2-7 gives the full variable domain: GAGVSQSPRYKVAKRGQDVALRCDPISGHVSLFWYQQALGQGPEFLTYFQNEAQLDKSGLPSDRFFAERPEGSVSTLKIQRTQQEDSAVYLCASSLGTSGGSYEQYFGPGTRLTVT.

This clone was recorded only once. The chain has TRBV4-1 and TRBJ2-1; D unresolved. This CDR3 comprises 14 residues. Germline V gene lookup returns CDR1 MGHRA and CDR2 YSYEKL. Trimming removed 0 bases at V and 4 bases at J, with 7 bases between. The DNA of the CDR3 is TGCGCCAGCAGCCAAGATCGTCTGTACAATGAGCAGTTCTTC. Protein: CASSQDRLYNEQFF.

The rearrangement joins TRBV4-1 to TRBJ1-1, with D unclear. Germline V CDR1 and CDR2: MGHRA, YSYEKL. Trimming took 8 bases from V and 2 from J, leaving 9 bases between them. The CDR3 spans 12 residues. Here the CDR3 DNA reads TGCGCCAGCGAGGGCAGTAACACTGAAGCTTTCTTT. Translated, it gives CASEGSNTEAFF.

There are a few counts of this clone. This chain links TRBV27 with TRBJ2-3, with a weak D call TRBD1 (6 bases). This CDR3 contains 15 residues. V shed 6 bases and J shed 6 bases, with 19 bases lying between them. CDR1 and CDR2 (germline): MNHEY, SMNVEV (reference sequence). The DNA of the CDR3 is TGTGCCAGCAGGGGGGCAGGCTTTTACGTCGATACGCAGTATTTT. This encodes CASRGAGFYVDTQYF.

The genes are TRBV3-1 (or the pseudogene TRBV3-2) and TRBJ2-7, with a weak D call TRBD2 (6 bases). Germline CDR1 and CDR2: LGHDT and YNNKEL (reference sequence). CDR3 size: 15 residues. Trimming took 0 bases from V and 4 from J, leaving 13 bases between them. The CDR3 protein is CASSQEVAAAYEQYF. CDR3 sequence (DNA): TGTGCCAGCAGCCAAGAAGTAGCGGCGGCATACGAGCAGTACTTC.

This chain joins TRBV7-9 and TRBJ2-7; no reliable D call. The CDR3 extends over 14 amino acids. V was shortened by 5 bases and J by 5 bases, with 16 bases between the two germline ends. Germline V gene lookup returns CDR1 SEHNR and CDR2 FQNEAQ (reference sequence). For the CDR3, the DNA is TGTGCCAGCAGCCCCGTACTGGGCCCCCACGAGCAGTACTTC. Translated: CASSPVLGPHEQYF. Filled out from reference TRBV7-9 and TRBJ2-7, the complete variable domain reads DTGVSQNPRHKITKRGQNVTFRCDPISEHNRLYWYRQTLGQGPEFLTYFQNEAQLEKSRLLSDRFSAERPKGSFSTLEIQRTEQGDSAMYLCASSPVLGPHEQYFGPGTRLTVT.

J is TRBJ1-1 and V is TRBV5-4; 7 bases are a match to TRBD1. The germline V gene has CDR1 SGHNT and CDR2 YYREEE (reference sequence). The J segment lost 4 bases and the V segment lost 5 bases, leaving 8 bases of the junction unmatched. The CDR3 totals 14 residues. The CDR3 region has the DNA TGTGCCAGCAGTTTCCAGGGGGGCAGCACTGAAGCTTTCTTT. Residues: CASSFQGGSTEAFF.

The chain uses TRBV11-3 and TRBJ1-2, with D perhaps TRBD1 (6 bases). V was trimmed by 3 bases and J by 4 bases, leaving 9 bases between them. The CDR3 extends over 13 amino acids. Germline values: CDR1 SGHNT, CDR2 YENEEA. The CDR3 region is CASSFRTVYGYTF. For the CDR3, the DNA is TGTGCCAGCAGCTTCCGGACAGTCTATGGCTACACCTTC.

This chain links TRBV6-5 with TRBJ2-5; D uncertain. The germline V gene encodes CDR1 MNHEY and CDR2 SVGAGI. Between the trimmed V and J ends, which lost 4 bases and 2 bases, there was a span of 11 bases. The CDR3 contains 14 residues. CDR3 in DNA: TGTGCCAGCAGTTCTCTACTGGGGCAAGAGACCCAGTACTTC. Translating it yields CASSSLLGQETQYF.

The genes are TRBV7-9 and TRBJ2-1; TRBD2 aligns across 11 bases. From germline, CDR1 is SEHNR and CDR2 FQNEAQ (reference sequence). V gave up 6 bases and J gave up 8 bases; unmatched junction bases: 9. The length of the CDR3 is 15 residues. CDR3 in amino acids: CASRPGLAVWDEQFF. DNA of the CDR3: TGTGCCAGCAGGCCGGGACTAGCGGTTTGGGATGAGCAGTTCTTC.

The chain carries TRBV4-1 and TRBJ1-2, with D uncertain. Looked up from germline, CDR1 is MGHRA and CDR2 is YSYEKL. The germline V and J ends were trimmed by 1 base and 2 bases, with 14 bases remaining between them. The CDR3 extends over 16 amino acids. Here the CDR3 DNA reads TGCGCCAGCAGCCAAGGCTGGGCAGAAGAAAACTATGGCTACACCTTC. This encodes CASSQGWAEENYGYTF.

The V and J genes are TRBV27 and TRBJ1-1; possibly TRBD1 for D (5 bases). In germline, CDR1 is MNHEY, CDR2 SMNVEV (reference sequence). V lost 10 bases to trimming and J lost 6 bases, with 18 bases between them. There are 13 residues in the CDR3. The CDR3: CATGQVPGAEAFF. The CDR3 region has the DNA TGTGCCACCGGACAAGTACCGGGCGCTGAAGCTTTCTTT.

The V call is TRBV14, the J call TRBJ2-6; no definite D call. Germline V gives CDR1 SGHDN, CDR2 FVKESK. The CDR3 has 13 residues. Trimming shortened V by 4 bases and J by 3 bases, and 4 bases separated the two germline ends. CDR3 protein: CASSLFGANVLTF. DNA of the CDR3: TGTGCCAGCAGCCTCTTTGGGGCCAACGTCCTGACTTTC.

This clone has just one count. The rearrangement uses TRBV29-1 and TRBJ2-1; D remains ambiguous. The CDR3 spans 13 residues. The V gene's germline CDR1 is SQVTM and CDR2 ANQGSEA. Trimming stripped 2 bases from V and 0 bases from J, with 5 bases between. CDR3 region: CSVELNSYNEQFF. The CDR3 nucleotides read TGCAGCGTTGAACTAAACTCCTACAATGAGCAGTTCTTC.

V gene TRBV3-1 (or the pseudogene TRBV3-2) combines with J gene TRBJ2-1, with D perhaps assigned TRBD1 or TRBD2 (5 bases each). V dropped 0 bases and J dropped 5 bases, with 20 bases sitting between them. In germline, CDR1 is LGHDT, CDR2 YNNKEL (reference sequence). The length of the CDR3 is 18 residues. The CDR3 DNA reads TGTGCCAGCAGCCAAGAGGCCGCAGGGACCTACATTAACAATGAGCAGTTCTTC. Its translation: CASSQEAAGTYINNEQFF.

The V call is TRBV27, the J call TRBJ1-1; the D gene is possibly TRBD1 (5 bases). The CDR3 consists of 13 residues. The V end was cut by 5 bases, the J end by 2 bases, with 9 bases between. CDR1 is MNHEY, CDR2 SMNVEV, per germline (reference sequence). CDR3 nucleotides: TGTGCCAGCAGTGCGGGGGTTAACACTGAAGCTTTCTTT. Translated: CASSAGVNTEAFF.